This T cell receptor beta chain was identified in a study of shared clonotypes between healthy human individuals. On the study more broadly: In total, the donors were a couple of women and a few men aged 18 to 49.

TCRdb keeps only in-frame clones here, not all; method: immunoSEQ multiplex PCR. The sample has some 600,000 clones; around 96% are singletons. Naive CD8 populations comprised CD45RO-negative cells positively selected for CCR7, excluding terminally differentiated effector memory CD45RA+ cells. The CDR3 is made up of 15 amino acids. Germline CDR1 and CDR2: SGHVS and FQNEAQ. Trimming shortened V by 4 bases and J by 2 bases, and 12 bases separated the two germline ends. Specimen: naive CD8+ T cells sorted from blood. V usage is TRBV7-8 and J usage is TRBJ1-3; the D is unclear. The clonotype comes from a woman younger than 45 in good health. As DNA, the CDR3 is TGTGCCAGCAGCTCGCACCTCGGGACTGGAAACACCATATATTTT. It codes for CASSSHLGTGNTIYF.